This T cell receptor beta chain came from a study of shared clonotypes between healthy human individuals (dated by TCRdb to the early 2020s). At the level of the whole study: The cohort included a few men and a couple of women between 18 and 49 years of age. For each donor, CD4 naive and CD4 memory were each given three plates, CD8 naive was given two plates, and CD8 memory was given one plate. Blood TCR repertoires of five healthy adults were deeply sequenced to estimate repertoire size and the extent of clonotype sharing between individuals. To increase sequencing depth and limit assay-specific biases, different laboratories used diverse techniques to prepare libraries and sequence TCR repertoires. Each donor's leukapheresis produced roughly between roughly 0.85 and 10 billion PBMCs. The paper as a whole reports these results and caveats: Across four donors, 5% to 6% of naive CD4, approximately 4% of naive CD8, 2.3% of memory CD4, and under 0.45% of memory CD8 clonotypes were shared. Larger estimated clonotype richness was generally found for naive subsets than for memory subsets. Rarefaction of sorted-subset datasets indicated incomplete sequencing despite the large sequencing depth. Based on pairwise subsampling, the degree of clonotype sharing among donors was expected to be affected by sequencing depth. Sampling was restricted to blood, and TCR repertoires in tissue are likely to differ from TCR repertoires in blood. The small number of donors limited the genetic and exposure-history diversity represented. Compared with non-shared clonotypes, the clonotypes found in all four sorted-subset donors had higher generation probabilities.

Using the deep immunoSEQ assay, TCR CDR3 regions were amplified from genomic DNA by multiplex PCR. Genomic DNA extracted from each cell subset was distributed evenly over all wells of several immunoSEQ 96-well plates, and each plate served as one replicate. For sorted subsets, roughly 0.2 ug genomic DNA, equal to some 30,000 T cell genomes, was loaded into each replicate PCR. Purified libraries were measured with a Qubit 3.0 fluorometer, size-checked on a Bioanalyzer 2100, and measured again with the KAPA Library Quantification kit. A separate single-read 150-cycle Illumina NextSeq 550 flow cell was used to sequence each immunoSEQ 96-well plate. The original methods were these. The immunoSEQ output contained only junctional sequences without quality scores, so filtering could not match that applied to full-length reads. Sequences were annotated with PyIR, a Python wrapper for IgBLAST v1.9, using IMGT germline references to assign V/J genes and CDR3. Reads with weak V/J assignments (E-value above 1e-6), missing CDR3, stop codons, out-of-frame junctions, or ambiguous translated residues were removed. A V3J clonotype was defined by an identical inferred V gene, J gene, and CDR3 amino acid sequence. Percentage overlap between repertoires was calculated by dividing the number of shared unique clonotypes by the size of the smaller repertoire. Three approaches were used to assess repertoire richness: RTK rarefaction, the Chao1 estimator, and Recon v2.1 estimates of unobserved clonotypes. OLGA was used to compute generation probabilities for all TCRbeta clonotypes that the gDNA method yielded from a handful of donors. The clones in this table, taken by TCRdb from immuneACCESS, are in-frame only. Not every clone is retained; where verified, under half of the shortfall comes from an unresolved V gene, and the cause of the rest is unknown. V, J and clone size were drawn from that table, and D and trimming were deduced from the DNA. Across this sample there are fewer than 3 million clones, with 85% to 95% seen only once. The ten biggest clones cover approximately 0.39% of the sample.

The donors were healthy, HIV-negative adults with no recently reported acute infections or vaccinations. All donors were Caucasian adults living in Nashville, Tennessee, USA. CD4+ T cells were enriched by magnetic negative selection; naive cells were then positively selected on CD45RA, and the negative fraction formed the memory subset. Blood was collected by leukapheresis, and PBMCs were isolated by Ficoll-Histopaque density gradient centrifugation and then cryopreserved in liquid nitrogen vapor phase. Analytical flow cytometry was used to check the purity and quantity of each magnetically sorted T cell population. From each sorted fraction, genomic DNA was isolated and quantified by UV absorbance on a Nanodrop 2000c. As for this clone: Its antigen is still unknown. No much larger clone exists at a distance of one base, and base qualities are not known.

Reading the germline V gene gives CDR1 SGHRS and CDR2 YFSETQ. V is cut back by 7 bases and J by 3 bases, with 14 bases in the junction unmatched. From the cysteine up to the phenylalanine, the CDR3 has a length of 16 residues. The CDR3 DNA has 48 bases and is translated from base 1. This sequence originates from a man aged 18 to 30 in good health. Some clones in this sample may be carry-over from other donors' samples. The sequenced material came from naive CD4+ T cells from PBMCs. According to the study, the label for this sample's cell subset or site signals: CD45RA+ positively selected. In this chain, TRBV5-1 is recombined with TRBJ2-3, with 7 middle bases fitting TRBD1. The sequenced DNA is TGCGCCAGCCTGGTTAGCCCCGACAGGGTGACAGATACGCAGTATTTT. Its protein product is CASLVSPDRVTDTQYF.